The next 18 T cell receptor beta chains were all read from a single sample in a study of OX40 agonist ivuxolimab in advanced cancers. Method: immunoSEQ multiplex PCR; TCRdb's copy keeps in-frame clones and lacks some. The profile shows over 20,000 clones, about four fifths of them singletons. The specimen comprised CD4+ or CD8+ T cells sorted from blood, sampled in a trial of the OX40 agonist ivuxolimab. Receptors originate from an adult with an advanced solid tumor such as melanoma, head and neck, liver or kidney cancer.

The chain recombines TRBV9 with TRBJ2-5; no reliable D call. The CDR3 consists of 13 residues. V was shortened by 2 bases and J by 3 bases, with 8 bases between the two germline ends. From germline, CDR1 is SGDLS and CDR2 YYNGEE. The CDR3 reads CASSVDSKETQYF. DNA of the CDR3: TGTGCCAGCAGCGTTGACTCAAAAGAGACCCAGTACTTC.

This clone appeared once. This sequence joins TRBV14 and TRBJ2-7; D gene uncertain. The CDR3 sequence is 12 residues long. Per the germline V gene, CDR1 is SGHDN and CDR2 is FVKESK. With 1 base removed from V and 5 bases from J, the gap between germline ends came to 6 bases. The CDR3 protein is CASSQALHEQYF. DNA for the CDR3: TGTGCCAGCAGCCAAGCGCTCCACGAGCAGTACTTC.

This chain links TRBV27 with TRBJ2-5, with D tentatively TRBD2 (6 bases). The CDR3 covers 13 residues. Per germline, CDR1 MNHEY and CDR2 SMNVEV (reference sequence). V dropped 5 bases and J dropped 3 bases, with 10 bases sitting between them. CDR3: CASSPPGEETQYF. As DNA, the CDR3 is TGTGCCAGCAGTCCTCCGGGAGAAGAGACCCAGTACTTC.

The rearrangement uses TRBV27 and TRBJ2-5, with 11 positions matching TRBD2. Germline values: CDR1 MNHEY, CDR2 SMNVEV (reference sequence). The CDR3 sequence is 17 residues long. The junction had 12 bases not matched to a gene; V was cut back by 8 bases and J by 1 base. The CDR3 region has the DNA TGTGCCAGCGGCCTGATAGCGGGAGGGTCCACCCAAGAGACCCAGTACTTC. Its protein is CASGLIAGGSTQETQYF.

This clone was recorded only once. The V call is TRBV7-8, the J call TRBJ1-2; TRBD1 is a possible D gene (5 bases). CDR3 length: 15 residues. Deletions cut 1 base from V and 3 bases from J, with 12 bases between. CDR1 is SGHVS and CDR2 is FQNEAQ in the germline V gene. This CDR3 is CASSLEAGRDYGYTF. CDR3 coding DNA: TGTGCCAGCAGCTTAGAGGCAGGGCGGGACTATGGCTACACCTTC.

The chain links TRBV19 to TRBJ2-1; D remains unclear. V lost 1 base and J 9 bases, leaving 4 bases between the germline ends. Germline lookup yields CDR1 LNHDA and CDR2 SQIVND (reference sequence). The CDR3 covers 11 residues. The CDR3 region is CASSIAVEQFF. CDR3 bases: TGTGCCAGTAGTATAGCCGTTGAGCAGTTCTTC.

The genes are TRBV11-3 and TRBJ2-7, with D perhaps matching TRBD1 (6 bases). The CDR3 is 14 residues long. Deletions cut 5 bases from V and 2 bases from J, with 13 bases between. The germline gives CDR1 SGHNT, CDR2 YENEEA. The CDR3 DNA sequence: TGTGCCAGCAGCGCTGGACAGCCCCCCTACGAGCAGTACTTC. The encoded protein is CASSAGQPPYEQYF. Full variable domain (remainder filled in from reference TRBV11-3 and TRBJ2-7): EAGVVQSPRYKIIEKKQPVAFWCNPISGHNTLYWYLQNLGQGPELLIRYENEEAVDDSQLPKDRFSAERLKGVDSTLKIQPAELGDSAVYLCASSAGQPPYEQYFGPGTRLTVT.

This clone was detected only once. J is TRBJ2-2 and V is TRBV28, with D possibly TRBD2 on 7 matching bases. Trimming removed 5 bases from V and 4 bases from J, with 14 bases in between. Germline CDR1 reads MDHEN; CDR2 reads SYDVKM. There are 15 residues in the CDR3. The CDR3 DNA is TGTGCCAGCAGTCAGCAGGGGAGGGCCACCGGGGAGCTGTTTTTT. Translating gives CASSQQGRATGELFF. Looking up the rest from reference TRBV28 and TRBJ2-2 gives the full variable domain: DVKVTQSSRYLVKRTGEKVFLECVQDMDHENMFWYRQDPGLGLRLIYFSYDVKMKEKGDIPEGYSVSREKKERFSLILESASTNQTSMYLCASSQQGRATGELFFGEGSRLTVL.

The chain couples TRBV27 to TRBJ1-5, with no clear D. This CDR3 region has 13 residues. Between the trimmed V and J ends, which lost 5 bases and 6 bases, there was a span of 11 bases. CDR1 is MNHEY and CDR2 is SMNVEV in the germline V gene (reference sequence). CDR3 protein: CASSPLVGQPQHF. DNA of the CDR3: TGTGCCAGCAGTCCCCTCGTTGGTCAGCCCCAGCATTTT.

V is TRBV6-1 and J is TRBJ2-5, with TRBD2 identical over 12 bases. Trimming took 2 bases from V and 1 from J; bases not matched to a gene: 14. Germline assignment: CDR1 MNHNS and CDR2 SASEGT. CDR3 length: 20 amino acids. In DNA, the CDR3 is TGTGCCAGCAGTGAATTTCGTCCCGGTTGGACTAGCGGGGCCCAAGAGACCCAGTACTTC. The encoded protein is CASSEFRPGWTSGAQETQYF.

The chain uses TRBV11-2 and TRBJ1-1; D possibly corresponds to TRBD1 (5 bases). The ends were cut back, 3 bases at V and 1 base at J, with 9 bases in the middle. Germline V gene data show CDR1 as SGHAT and CDR2 as FQNNGV. This CDR3 is 14 amino acids long. As DNA, the CDR3 is TGTGCCAGCAGCTTCGGAGGGGCGAACACTGAAGCTTTCTTT. Amino acid sequence: CASSFGGANTEAFF.

The chain is built from TRBV13 and TRBJ2-7, with D possibly TRBD1 on 5 matching bases. This CDR3 has 16 residues. V was pared by 5 bases and J by 2 bases, with 19 bases between. The germline V gene encodes CDR1 PRHDT and CDR2 FYEKMQ (reference sequence). CDR3 sequence: CASSALGQGIAYEQYF. The CDR3 DNA sequence: TGTGCCAGCAGCGCCCTCGGGCAGGGTATCGCCTACGAGCAGTACTTC.

The J gene is TRBJ1-4, the V gene TRBV4-1; 7 bases line up with TRBD1. V shed 5 bases, J shed 7 bases, and the junction held 13 bases outside the gene matches. Germline V gene data show CDR1 as MGHRA and CDR2 as YSYEKL. The CDR3 length is 16 residues. The CDR3, as DNA: TGCGCCAGCAGCGTCAGGGGGTCAGGGGCGGCTGAAAAACTGTTTTTT. Protein: CASSVRGSGAAEKLFF.

The rearrangement links TRBV9 to TRBJ2-2, with 7 nucleotides matching TRBD2. Looked up from germline, CDR1 is SGDLS and CDR2 is YYNGEE. V lost 1 base, J lost 3 bases, and 15 bases stayed unmatched. The CDR3 loop spans 19 amino acids. CDR3 nucleotides: TGTGCCAGCAGCGTACCCACGCGGGGGTCTGGTGTGGACACCGGGGAGCTGTTTTTT. Amino acid sequence: CASSVPTRGSGVDTGELFF. Filled out from reference TRBV9 and TRBJ2-2, the complete variable domain reads DSGVTQTPKHLITATGQRVTLRCSPRSGDLSVYWYQQSLDQGLQFLIQYYNGEERAKGNILERFSAQQFPDLHSELNLSSLELGDSALYFCASSVPTRGSGVDTGELFFGEGSRLTVL.

This chain uses TRBV7-9 with TRBJ2-1; 10 nucleotides align to TRBD1. The CDR3 is 14 amino acids. In germline, CDR1 is SEHNR, CDR2 FQNEAQ (reference sequence). V gave up 5 bases and J gave up 8 bases; unmatched junction bases: 6. The CDR3 reads CASSPRGQGYEQFF. DNA for the CDR3: TGTGCCAGCAGCCCAAGGGGACAGGGGTATGAGCAGTTCTTC.

This clone was recorded once. The gene calls are TRBV25-1 and TRBJ2-3; no reliable D call. The CDR3 contains 10 residues. Germline V gene lookup returns CDR1 MGHDK and CDR2 SYGVNS. Trimming removed 11 bases from V and 7 bases from J, with 10 bases in between. This CDR3 reads CASRANTQYF. CDR3 sequence (DNA): TGTGCCTCCCGAGCCAATACGCAGTATTTT.

This chain joins TRBV7-9 and TRBJ1-1; D is unresolved. Germline CDR1 is SEHNR and CDR2 is FQNEAQ (reference sequence). This CDR3 has 14 amino acids. V lost 1 base, J lost 4 bases, and 10 bases lay in between. The CDR3 DNA reads as TGTGCCAGCAGCTTAGTAGGGAGTGGCACTGAAGCTTTCTTT. This gives the protein CASSLVGSGTEAFF.

The chain carries TRBV5-6 and TRBJ1-5; D is undetermined. Trimming shortened V by 2 bases and J by 0 bases, and 6 bases separated the two germline ends. The CDR3 sequence is 14 residues long. Germline loops: CDR1 SGHDT, CDR2 YYEEEE. The CDR3: CASSFQASNQPQHF. CDR3 sequence (DNA): TGTGCCAGCAGCTTCCAGGCTAGCAATCAGCCCCAGCATTTT.